One and the same sample provided the 24 T cell receptor beta chains below, sequenced in a study of OX40 agonist ivuxolimab in advanced cancers. To prepare the library, the immunoSEQ multiplex PCR assay was applied. This immuneACCESS table, as held by TCRdb, lists in-frame sequences with V and J called but not all clones. Of the missing ones, under half trace to an unresolved V gene in checked studies; the others have no known cause. Recorded for this sample are 60,000 to 85,000 clones; about 88% of them occurred a single time. The ten largest clones add up to 3% to 4% of the sample. Here the sequenced sample was CD4+ or CD8+ T cells sorted from blood, taken in a trial of the OX40 agonist ivuxolimab. These receptors were taken from an adult with an advanced solid tumor such as melanoma, head and neck, liver or kidney cancer.

For the CDR3, the DNA is TGTGCCAGCAGCTCCGGGGAACGAAAAGAGACCCAGTACTTC. This sequence encodes CASSSGERKETQYF. This rearrangement joins TRBV11-2 to TRBJ2-5, with a tentative D call TRBD2 (5 bases). Looked up from germline, CDR1 is SGHAT and CDR2 is FQNNGV. The CDR3 length is 14 residues. Between the trimmed V and J ends, which lost 4 bases and 3 bases, there was a span of 12 bases.

The rearrangement links TRBV29-1 to TRBJ1-1; TRBD1 matches 7 bases. V was clipped by 5 bases and J by 5 bases; unmatched bases: 5. Germline CDR1 and CDR2: SQVTM and ANQGSEA. The CDR3 has 12 residues. The DNA for the CDR3 is TGCAGCGTTAACAGGGGATCTACTGAAGCTTTCTTT. It translates to CSVNRGSTEAFF.

The V gene is TRBV19, the J gene TRBJ1-2; 9 positions agree with TRBD1. The CDR3 is 14 amino acids. V gave up 3 bases and J gave up 7 bases; unmatched junction bases: 6. Germline-derived CDR1 and CDR2 are LNHDA and SQIVND (reference sequence). CDR3 amino acids: CASSIDRGDAGYTF. The CDR3, as DNA: TGTGCCAGTAGTATCGACAGGGGGGACGCTGGCTACACCTTC.

The count of this clone is one. The chain has TRBV6-1 and TRBJ2-7; D is possibly TRBD2 (6 bases). This CDR3 has 13 amino acids. Germline lookup yields CDR1 MNHNS and CDR2 SASEGT. Between the trimmed V and J ends, which lost 3 bases and 9 bases, there was a span of 15 bases. Here the CDR3 DNA reads TGTGCCAGCAGTGACTGGCTAGCGAACGTGCAGTACTTC. This encodes CASSDWLANVQYF.

This rearrangement joins TRBV20-1 to TRBJ2-7, with D hard to call. CDR1 is DFQATT, CDR2 SNEGSKA, per germline (reference sequence). V gave up 7 bases and J gave up 4 bases, with 11 bases separating them. The CDR3 extends over 11 amino acids. DNA of the CDR3: TGCAGTGTAAGTGCGAGATACGAGCAGTACTTC. Translated: CSVSARYEQYF.

CDR3 nucleotides: TGTGCCAGCACCGGGACATCAAACACTGAAGCTTTCTTT. Residues: CASTGTSNTEAFF. V is TRBV6-5 and J is TRBJ1-1; TRBD1 is a possible D gene (6 bases). Trimming pared 7 bases from V and 2 bases from J, leaving 11 bases between. CDR3 length equals 13 residues. Germline CDR1 is MNHEY and CDR2 is SVGAGI.

This clone showed up just once. The rearrangement links TRBV5-1 to TRBJ2-1; 9 bases align to TRBD2. Looked up from germline, CDR1 is SGHRS and CDR2 is YFSETQ. The CDR3 has 15 residues. J was trimmed by 15 bases and V by 5 bases; bases with no gene match: 18. This CDR3 reads CASSPLGASGTGRFF. In DNA form, the CDR3 reads TGCGCCAGCAGTCCCCTCGGGGCTAGCGGGACGGGGCGGTTCTTC.

The chain employs TRBV5-1 and TRBJ2-5; a weak D match, TRBD2 (5 bases). The germline V gene encodes CDR1 SGHRS and CDR2 YFSETQ. The CDR3 totals 12 residues. The V end was cut by 4 bases, the J end by 5 bases, with 9 bases between. In DNA form, the CDR3 reads TGCGCCAGCAGCCGTGGAGGCGAGACCCAGTACTTC. Translating it yields CASSRGGETQYF.

The chain recombines TRBV7-2 with TRBJ1-1, with D possibly TRBD1 on 5 matching bases. CDR1 is SGHTA and CDR2 is FQGNSA in the germline V gene. Deletions cut 4 bases from V and 7 bases from J, with 16 bases between. This CDR3 spans 14 amino acids. This CDR3 is CASSSSGTSFEAFF. CDR3 sequence (DNA): TGTGCCAGCAGCTCTAGCGGGACGAGTTTTGAAGCTTTCTTT.

This clone was seen only once. The chain employs TRBV2 and TRBJ1-1; D remains ambiguous. Germline-derived CDR1 and CDR2 are SNHLY and FYNNEI. This CDR3 spans 17 amino acids. In nucleotides, the CDR3 is TGTGCTTCACAGCAATCCGGGGTAACTCTGACGAACACTGAAGCTTTCTTT. Translation: CASQQSGVTLTNTEAFF.

The gene calls are TRBV7-8 and TRBJ2-3; 9 bases map to TRBD2. The CDR3 contains 20 residues. With 0 bases clipped from V and 3 bases from J, the junction kept 16 bases outside the gene matches. From germline, CDR1 is SGHVS and CDR2 FQNEAQ. The CDR3 DNA reads as TGTGCCAGCAGCTTAGCGTGGACTAGCGCGAGGGATGGTAGAACAGATACGCAGTATTTT. This sequence encodes CASSLAWTSARDGRTDTQYF.

The genes are TRBV6-6 and TRBJ2-1; the match to TRBD2 covers 9 bases. The CDR3 loop spans 16 amino acids. V lost 6 bases to trimming and J lost 7 bases; unmatched junction nucleotides: 13. CDR1 and CDR2 (germline): MNHNY, SVGAGI (reference sequence). For the CDR3, the DNA is TGTGCCAGCAGCCACCTAGGGACTAGCCAGGGGAATGAGCAGTTCTTC. It is translated as CASSHLGTSQGNEQFF.

The chain joins TRBV18 to TRBJ1-5; D perhaps matches TRBD1 (6 bases). The germline V gene has CDR1 KGHSH and CDR2 LQKENI. The germline V and J ends were trimmed by 4 bases and 9 bases, with 22 bases remaining between them. The CDR3 runs 16 residues. CDR3: CASSLSGTARGGPQHF. The CDR3, as DNA: TGTGCCAGCTCACTTTCCGGGACGGCAAGAGGGGGGCCCCAGCATTTT.

The gene calls are TRBV10-2 and TRBJ2-2; 11 positions match TRBD2. Looked up from germline, CDR1 is WSHSY and CDR2 is SAAADI. The V gene end was trimmed by 0 bases and the J gene end by 6 bases; junction bases not matched to a gene: 3. CDR3 size: 16 residues. The CDR3 sequence is CASSESGTSGAGELFF. CDR3 DNA: TGCGCCAGCAGTGAGTCCGGGACTAGCGGTGCCGGGGAGCTGTTTTTT.

The V call is TRBV30, the J call TRBJ2-3; perhaps TRBD1 as D (7 bases). From germline, CDR1 is GTSNPN and CDR2 SVGIG (reference sequence). V gave up 3 bases and J gave up 4 bases, with 20 bases separating them. The CDR3 loop spans 16 amino acids. CDR3 bases: TGTGCCTGGAGGCCTAAGGAGGGTCAGGGGGCAGATACGCAGTATTTT. Translated, it gives CAWRPKEGQGADTQYF.

CDR3 residues: CASRPTGAPGAFF. The DNA of the CDR3 is TGTGCCAGCAGACCGACAGGGGCCCCTGGGGCTTTCTTT. This rearrangement joins TRBV6-5 to TRBJ1-1, with 8 bases fitting TRBD1. V gave up 6 bases and J gave up 11 bases; unmatched junction bases: 11. Germline-derived CDR1 and CDR2 are MNHEY and SVGAGI. The CDR3 has 13 residues.

The chain is built from TRBV18 and TRBJ2-1; D unresolved. CDR1 and CDR2 (germline): KGHSH, LQKENI. Deletions cut 3 bases from V and 0 bases from J, with 12 bases between. CDR3 length: 16 residues. The CDR3 DNA follows: TGTGCCAGCTCACCCCCCTCACTGAGCTCCTACAATGAGCAGTTCTTC. Residues: CASSPPSLSSYNEQFF.

The chain carries TRBV10-3 and TRBJ1-2; tentatively, D is TRBD1 (6 bases). The germline V gene has CDR1 ENHRY and CDR2 SYGVKD. The CDR3 has 15 residues. Trimming took off 0 bases at V and 2 bases at J, with 10 bases between the two ends. The CDR3 DNA sequence: TGTGCCATCAGTGAGTCGTCAGGGGCGAACTATGGCTACACCTTC. Protein: CAISESSGANYGYTF.

J is TRBJ2-3 and V is TRBV5-1; D uncertain. V lost 3 bases, J lost 5 bases, and 4 bases lay in between. The CDR3 has 11 amino acids. Germline V gene data show CDR1 as SGHRS and CDR2 as YFSETQ. The CDR3 is CASSWIDTQYF. CDR3 nucleotide sequence: TGCGCCAGCAGCTGGATAGATACGCAGTATTTT.

The V call is TRBV5-1, the J call TRBJ1-1; perhaps TRBD1 as D (5 bases). This CDR3 has 13 amino acids. Germline V CDR1 and CDR2: SGHRS, YFSETQ. Trimming removed 5 bases from V and 0 bases from J, with 8 bases in between. CDR3 sequence reads: CASSSGLNTEAFF. As DNA, the CDR3 is TGCGCCAGCAGTTCGGGACTGAACACTGAAGCTTTCTTT.

The V and J genes are TRBV27 and TRBJ2-7; tentative D call: TRBD2 (6 bases). Trimming removed 6 bases from V and 3 bases from J, with 15 bases in between. The CDR3 has 14 residues. Germline CDR1 reads MNHEY; CDR2 reads SMNVEV (reference sequence). The chain's CDR3 is CASRKGGGFYEQYF. The CDR3 coding sequence is TGTGCCAGCAGAAAGGGAGGAGGATTCTACGAGCAGTACTTC.

The chain links TRBV11-3 to TRBJ1-1; D not certain. Germline CDR1 and CDR2: SGHNT and YENEEA. The V end was cut by 5 bases, the J end by 1 base, with 11 bases between. CDR3 length: 14 amino acids. The CDR3 DNA reads TGTGCCAGCAGCGAAGATAGGTGGAACACTGAAGCTTTCTTT. This translates into CASSEDRWNTEAFF.

V usage is TRBV6-1 and J usage is TRBJ2-3, with D hard to call. Trimming cost V 3 bases and J 5 bases, with 6 bases left between them. CDR1 and CDR2 (germline): MNHNS, SASEGT. The CDR3 length is 12 residues. CDR3 region: CASSETVDTQYF. CDR3 nucleotides: TGTGCCAGCAGTGAGACGGTAGATACGCAGTATTTT.

This clone showed up just a few times. The chain uses TRBV28 and TRBJ2-7, with a weak D call TRBD1 (5 bases). The CDR3 extends over 13 amino acids. CDR1 and CDR2 (germline): MDHEN, SYDVKM. Trimming left V 6 bases short and J 2 bases short, with 11 bases between. The CDR3 bases are TGTGCCAGCAGGCGACAGTCCCCCTACGAGCAGTACTTC. It codes for CASRRQSPYEQYF. Full variable domain (remainder filled in from reference TRBV28 and TRBJ2-7): DVKVTQSSRYLVKRTGEKVFLECVQDMDHENMFWYRQDPGLGLRLIYFSYDVKMKEKGDIPEGYSVSREKKERFSLILESASTNQTSMYLCASRRQSPYEQYFGPGTRLTVT.